This T cell receptor (beta chain) came from a study of prognosis after radiotherapy for stage I lung cancer. Many counts were recorded for this clonotype. Its specificity is not known. Genomic DNA provided the template from which TCR beta CDR3 was amplified by two-round multiplex PCR. Primers specific to each TRBV and TRBJ gene drove first-round PCR. TCRdb reprocessed the multiplex PCR reads with MiXCR, giving one entry per CDR3 protein. The sample shows around 19,000 distinct CDR3 sequences, roughly 45% of them seen only once. Study-wide results and limits: Median unique TCR clone counts of about 9,200 versus 6,500 showed a fall after stereotactic body radiation therapy.

The CDR3 consists of 16 residues. Deletions cut 8 bases from V and 0 bases from J, with 17 bases between. Germline-derived CDR1 and CDR2 are MNHNS and SASEGT. Here the sequenced sample was PBMCs, taken before or after stereotactic body radiation therapy (not recorded which). The rearrangement joins TRBV6-1 to TRBJ1-3; D is perhaps TRBD1 (5 bases). The receptor was derived from a donor aged 50 or older with non-small cell lung cancer. The CDR3 loop is CASAPRGAYSGNTIYF. CDR3 DNA: TGTGCCAGCGCCCCCCGAGGGGCTTACTCTGGAAACACCATATATTTT.